Following are 10 T cell receptor beta chains from one sample sequenced in a study of response to subunit inactivated influenza vaccine. TCRdb analysed the RT-PCR reads with MiXCR anew, one entry per CDR3 protein. Here the sample spans about 570,000 distinct CDR3 sequences, around 11% being singletons. This same sample was also part of a study on T cells expressing NK-cell markers. That study reports: As the method of synthesis, 5'RACE template switching with UMIs yielded TCR beta cDNA.

Material: PBMCs from blood, obtained on the day of vaccination. The receptors derive from a man aged 50-60 years who received an inactivated influenza vaccine.

The V and J genes are TRBV20-1 and TRBJ2-1; 14 nucleotides match TRBD2. This CDR3 is built from 18 residues. Trimming removed 0 bases from V and 8 bases from J; junction bases left unmatched: 12. The germline CDR1 and CDR2 sequences are DFQATT and SNEGSKA (reference sequence). This chain's CDR3 is CSARDWGTSGRWNDEQFF. CDR3 DNA sequence: TGCAGTGCTAGAGATTGGGGGACTAGCGGGAGATGGAACGATGAGCAGTTCTTC.

V usage is TRBV28 and J usage is TRBJ2-7; no definite D call. CDR3 length: 15 amino acids. CDR1 and CDR2 (germline): MDHEN, SYDVKM. V was cut by 2 bases and J by 0 bases, with 11 bases left in between. The CDR3 spells CASSLGPPNSYEQYF. CDR3 coding DNA: TGTGCCAGCAGTTTAGGCCCCCCTAACTCCTACGAGCAGTACTTC.

This clonotype was seen ten or more times. The chain is built from TRBV25-1 and TRBJ2-5; D is undetermined. From germline, CDR1 is MGHDK and CDR2 SYGVNS. Trimming stripped 5 bases from V and 2 bases from J, with 9 bases between. This CDR3 is built from 13 residues. The chain's CDR3 is CASSPNGQETQYF. The CDR3 DNA sequence: TGTGCCAGCAGTCCGAACGGGCAAGAGACCCAGTACTTC.

This clonotype was detected a few times. CDR3 coding DNA: TGCAGTGCTAGAGATTGGAGGTCGGGCACAGATACGCAGTATTTT. The encoded protein is CSARDWRSGTDTQYF. This chain links TRBV20-1 with TRBJ2-3; D possibly corresponds to TRBD2 (5 bases). V was shortened by 0 bases and J by 1 base, with 11 bases between the two germline ends. CDR1 is DFQATT and CDR2 is SNEGSKA in the germline V gene (reference sequence). This CDR3 contains 15 residues.

This clonotype has only a few counts. The chain recombines TRBV6-5 with TRBJ2-1, with 11 nucleotides matching TRBD2. The V gene end was trimmed by 3 bases and the J gene end by 6 bases; junction bases not matched to a gene: 4. In germline, CDR1 is MNHEY, CDR2 SVGAGI. This CDR3 is 15 amino acids long. The CDR3 reads CASSYSGRELNEQFF. The CDR3 coding sequence is TGTGCCAGCAGTTATAGCGGGAGGGAGCTCAATGAGCAGTTCTTC.

The sample holds a few counts of this clonotype. The genes are TRBV29-1 and TRBJ1-2, with no clear D. V was shortened by 5 bases and J by 0 bases, with 10 bases between the two germline ends. The CDR3 is made up of 13 amino acids. CDR1 and CDR2 from the germline V gene are SQVTM and ANQGSEA. The CDR3 bases are TGCAGCGTTATTTCCACGGCTAACTATGGCTACACCTTC. Protein: CSVISTANYGYTF.

This clonotype showed up just a few times. The CDR3 DNA reads TGCAGTGCTACAGGGGAGGATGCTGAAAAACTGTTTTTT. Translation gives CSATGEDAEKLFF. The rearrangement links TRBV20-1 to TRBJ1-4, with D tentatively TRBD1 (6 bases). Between the trimmed V and J ends, which lost 4 bases and 7 bases, there was a span of 13 bases. The CDR3 has 13 amino acids. Per germline, CDR1 DFQATT and CDR2 SNEGSKA (reference sequence).

The sample holds a few counts of this clonotype. The chain uses TRBV5-1 and TRBJ2-7; TRBD1 matches 10 bases. The germline V gene encodes CDR1 SGHRS and CDR2 YFSETQ. Trimming cost V 4 bases and J 5 bases; bases outside gene matches: 6. This CDR3 comprises 14 residues. The CDR3 here is CASSRGTGEDEQYF. The CDR3 DNA reads TGCGCCAGCAGCCGCGGGACAGGGGAGGACGAGCAGTACTTC. The complete variable domain, with remaining parts taken from reference TRBV5-1 and TRBJ2-7, reads KAGVTQTPRYLIKTRGQQVTLSCSPISGHRSVSWYQQTPGQGLQFLFEYFSETQRNKGNFPGRFSGRQFSNSRSEMNVSTLELGDSALYLCASSRGTGEDEQYFGPGTRLTVT.

The sample holds many counts of this clonotype. V gene TRBV25-1 combines with J gene TRBJ1-2; unclear D gene. V was cut by 4 bases and J by 4 bases, with 7 bases left in between. The CDR3 contains 12 residues. Germline V lookup: CDR1 MGHDK, CDR2 SYGVNS. Here the CDR3 DNA reads TGTGCCAGCAGTGGCGCCCTCTATGGCTACACCTTC. Protein product: CASSGALYGYTF.

This clonotype was detected a few times. The chain carries TRBV20-1 and TRBJ1-4; D might be TRBD1 (5 bases). V lost 6 bases and J lost 7, with 15 bases in between. The length of the CDR3 is 13 residues. CDR1 DFQATT and CDR2 SNEGSKA come from the germline V gene (reference sequence). For the CDR3, the DNA is TGCAGTGCCCGGAGGGGCCTAAGTGAAAAACTGTTTTTT. Amino acids: CSARRGLSEKLFF.